Below are 28 T cell receptor beta chains sequenced from a single sample in a study of blood T cell repertoires in COVID-19. The repertoire was sequenced with immunoSEQ multiplex PCR; TCRdb's copy has only in-frame clones and lacks some. The table shows 220,000 or so clones, with under 90% occurring only once. The sequenced material came from peripheral blood. The receptors come from a man aged 25-40 years with active or convalescent COVID-19.

CDR3 bases: TGTGCCAGCAAGTACAGCTCTGGAAACACCATATATTTT. It is translated as CASKYSSGNTIYF. The chain has TRBV3-1 (or the pseudogene TRBV3-2) and TRBJ1-3; no definite D call. Per germline, CDR1 LGHDT and CDR2 YNNKEL (reference sequence). V gave up 7 bases and J gave up 0 bases, with 7 bases separating them. The CDR3 has 13 amino acids.

The V call is TRBV18, the J call TRBJ1-2; 8 bases align to TRBD1. Germline V gene sequence: CDR1 KGHSH, CDR2 LQKENI. The CDR3 is 16 amino acids. V lost 0 bases, J lost 3 bases, and 6 bases stayed unmatched. This CDR3 reads CASSPPGQAGYYGYTF. The CDR3 DNA reads as TGTGCCAGCTCACCACCGGGACAGGCCGGGTACTATGGCTACACCTTC.

V gene TRBV9 combines with J gene TRBJ2-6; 8 nucleotides align to TRBD1. Germline CDR1 SGDLS, CDR2 YYNGEE. J was trimmed by 0 bases and V by 4 bases; bases with no gene match: 12. The CDR3 extends over 19 amino acids. DNA of the CDR3: TGTGCCAGCAGCCTATCTGGGACAGGCTTAACCTCTGGGGCCAACGTCCTGACTTTC. Encoded protein: CASSLSGTGLTSGANVLTF.

The V gene is TRBV7-2, the J gene TRBJ1-5; D gene unclear. The germline gives CDR1 SGHTA, CDR2 FQGNSA. The CDR3 extends over 15 amino acids. Between the trimmed V and J ends, which lost 0 bases and 0 bases, there was a span of 6 bases. The CDR3 loop reads CASSLAGGSNQPQHF. DNA of the CDR3: TGTGCCAGCAGCTTAGCAGGAGGTAGCAATCAGCCCCAGCATTTT.

V and J are TRBV27 and TRBJ2-3; the D gene is possibly TRBD1 (6 bases). Germline lookup yields CDR1 MNHEY and CDR2 SMNVEV (reference sequence). The V and J ends lost 4 bases and 0 bases respectively, with 17 bases between them. The CDR3 runs 17 residues. Here the CDR3 DNA reads TGTGCCAGCAGTTCCGCGGAGACAGGTAGAAGCACAGATACGCAGTATTTT. As protein: CASSSAETGRSTDTQYF.

The chain carries TRBV28 and TRBJ2-5, with 8 positions matching TRBD2. There are 14 residues in the CDR3. The V gene's germline CDR1 is MDHEN and CDR2 SYDVKM. Unmatched junction bases numbered 7, after V lost 6 bases and J lost 4 bases. The CDR3 loop is CASRQDGGGETQYF. DNA of the CDR3: TGTGCCAGCAGGCAGGACGGGGGGGGAGAGACCCAGTACTTC.

The chain joins TRBV6-1 to TRBJ2-2; TRBD2 aligns across 8 bases. Germline assignment: CDR1 MNHNS and CDR2 SASEGT. This CDR3 is 15 amino acids long. J was trimmed by 4 bases and V by 6 bases; bases with no gene match: 7. The DNA of the CDR3 is TGTGCCAGCAGGAACCGGGGGGGACTCACCGGGGAGCTGTTTTTT. This codes for CASRNRGGLTGELFF.

The J gene is TRBJ1-4, the V gene TRBV12-3 or TRBV12-4, with D hard to call. Trimming removed 1 base at V and 10 bases at J, with 10 bases between. The CDR3 is 13 amino acids. The DNA of the CDR3 is TGTGCCAGCAGTTTAGGTGATAGCGGAAAACTGTTTTTT. This codes for CASSLGDSGKLFF.

The chain combines TRBV9 with TRBJ2-3, with D tentatively TRBD2 (6 bases). The germline CDR1 and CDR2 sequences are SGDLS and YYNGEE. The V end was cut by 3 bases, the J end by 1 base, with 12 bases between. The CDR3 is made up of 15 amino acids. CDR3 region: CASSARLGGTDTQYF. The CDR3 DNA reads as TGTGCCAGCAGCGCGAGACTAGGAGGCACAGATACGCAGTATTTT.

The rearrangement links TRBV4-3 to TRBJ2-1; possible D gene TRBD2, 6 bases. The V and J ends lost 0 bases and 5 bases respectively, with 14 bases between them. The CDR3 spans 16 residues. The germline V gene has CDR1 LGHNA and CDR2 YSLEER. The CDR3 sequence: CASSQDWAGIDNEQFF. CDR3 bases: TGCGCCAGCAGCCAAGATTGGGCGGGAATAGACAATGAGCAGTTCTTC.

This chain uses TRBV7-9 with TRBJ2-2, with 14 bases fitting TRBD2. This CDR3 is built from 19 residues. Trimming cost V 0 bases and J 5 bases; bases outside gene matches: 8. Germline lookup yields CDR1 SEHNR and CDR2 FQNEAQ (reference sequence). The CDR3 sequence is CASSLARGLAGDLTGELFF. In DNA, the CDR3 is TGTGCCAGCAGCTTAGCGAGGGGACTAGCGGGAGATTTAACCGGGGAGCTGTTTTTT.

This clone was seen only a few times. The chain joins TRBV4-3 to TRBJ1-1; no definite D call. This CDR3 spans 14 amino acids. The germline V and J ends were trimmed by 0 bases and 2 bases, with 7 bases remaining between them. Germline V CDR1 and CDR2: LGHNA, YSLEER. The CDR3 sequence: CASSQERGNTEAFF. For the CDR3, the DNA is TGCGCCAGCAGCCAAGAGCGGGGAAACACTGAAGCTTTCTTT.

The chain couples TRBV5-4 to TRBJ2-1; D may be TRBD2 (5 bases). The germline V and J ends were trimmed by 0 bases and 8 bases, with 12 bases remaining between them. The length of the CDR3 is 14 residues. Germline V gene sequence: CDR1 SGHNT, CDR2 YYREEE (reference sequence). CDR3 in amino acids: CASSLGERLDEQFF. DNA for the CDR3: TGTGCCAGCAGCTTGGGGGAGAGGCTAGATGAGCAGTTCTTC. The whole variable domain, filled in from reference TRBV5-4 and TRBJ2-1, reads ETGVTQSPTHLIKTRGQQVTLRCSSQSGHNTVSWYQQALGQGPQFIFQYYREEENGRGNFPPRFSGLQFPNYSSELNVNALELDDSALYLCASSLGERLDEQFFGPGTRLTVL.

The chain is built from TRBV7-2 and TRBJ1-1; D not resolved. Germline V gene data show CDR1 as SGHTA and CDR2 as FQGNSA. The CDR3 runs 13 residues. V lost 0 bases to trimming and J lost 1 base, with 3 bases between them. CDR3 sequence (DNA): TGTGCCAGCAGCTTAGCACAGAACACTGAAGCTTTCTTT. Protein sequence: CASSLAQNTEAFF.

The chain joins TRBV7-2 to TRBJ2-7, with 9 positions matching TRBD2. In germline, CDR1 is SGHTA, CDR2 FQGNSA. The CDR3 totals 15 residues. The J segment lost 2 bases and the V segment lost 1 base, leaving 3 bases of the junction unmatched. CDR3 amino acids: CASSLVSGRPYEQYF. The CDR3 region has the DNA TGTGCCAGCAGCTTAGTTAGCGGGAGACCCTACGAGCAGTACTTC.

The chain recombines TRBV24-1 with TRBJ2-3; D perhaps matches TRBD2 (6 bases). Trimming removed 3 bases at V and 2 bases at J, with 17 bases between. The CDR3 contains 17 residues. CDR1 and CDR2 (germline): KGHDR, SFDVKD. The CDR3 loop is CATSDTLGGAYTDTQYF. The CDR3 DNA follows: TGTGCCACCAGTGATACCCTGGGGGGAGCATACACAGATACGCAGTATTTT.

The rearrangement uses TRBV23-1 and TRBJ2-7; 7 nucleotides agree with TRBD1. TRBV23-1 has ORF status, its function being uncertain. There are 19 residues in the CDR3. Trimming took 1 base from V and 4 from J; bases not matched to a gene: 19. CDR3 sequence (DNA): TGCGCCAGCAGTCAATTGACACCCTCCGGGACAGTATTTTTGTACGAGCAGTACTTC. Translation gives CASSQLTPSGTVFLYEQYF.

This clone was found a few times. The chain recombines TRBV5-1 with TRBJ1-1, with D perhaps TRBD1 (6 bases). Trimming took 4 bases from V and 1 from J, leaving 11 bases between them. Germline V gene sequence: CDR1 SGHRS, CDR2 YFSETQ. The CDR3 contains 14 residues. The CDR3 sequence: CASSPGTRNTEAFF. In DNA form, the CDR3 reads TGCGCCAGCAGCCCCGGGACACGGAACACTGAAGCTTTCTTT.

The chain links TRBV28 to TRBJ1-2, with D unresolved. The CDR3 contains 14 residues. With 5 bases removed from V and 4 bases from J, the gap between germline ends came to 14 bases. CDR1 and CDR2 (germline): MDHEN, SYDVKM. The CDR3 DNA reads as TGTGCCAGCAGTCAAAGCCCGCCTAGCTATGGCTACACCTTC. This gives the protein CASSQSPPSYGYTF.

This clone has more than one count but fewer than ten. The chain links TRBV4-2 to TRBJ1-1, with D possibly matching TRBD1 (5 bases). Trimming cost V 1 base and J 3 bases, with 15 bases left between them. Germline V gene sequence: CDR1 LGHNA, CDR2 YNFKEQ. The CDR3 consists of 16 residues. The CDR3 loop is CASSQGVQEGHTEAFF. In DNA form, the CDR3 reads TGTGCCAGCAGCCAAGGGGTCCAGGAGGGGCACACTGAAGCTTTCTTT.

The chain has TRBV27 and TRBJ2-2, with D possibly being TRBD1 (6 bases). V was cut by 8 bases and J by 9 bases, with 16 bases left in between. Germline CDR1 is MNHEY and CDR2 is SMNVEV (reference sequence). This CDR3 contains 13 residues. CDR3 coding DNA: TGTGCCAGCTTTTCCCAGGGGTGGCGGGAGCTGTTTTTT. This codes for CASFSQGWRELFF.

The chain recombines TRBV19 with TRBJ1-1; 9 bases are a match to TRBD1. CDR1 is LNHDA, CDR2 SQIVND, per germline (reference sequence). Unmatched junction bases numbered 11, after V lost 3 bases and J lost 9 bases. The CDR3 runs 15 residues. CDR3 DNA sequence: TGTGCCAGTAGTATCAGTGGGACAGGGCGTTCTAAAGCTTTCTTT. This encodes CASSISGTGRSKAFF.

This chain links TRBV7-2 with TRBJ2-1; 11 bases map to TRBD2. Germline CDR1 is SGHTA and CDR2 is FQGNSA. The CDR3 consists of 19 residues. V shed 4 bases, J shed 1 base, and the junction held 12 bases outside the gene matches. CDR3 amino acids: CASSSRSSGGPGSYNEQFF. The CDR3 nucleotides read TGTGCCAGCAGCTCAAGGTCTAGCGGGGGGCCGGGGTCCTACAATGAGCAGTTCTTC.

Details on this clone: Other DNA sequences of this sample code for an identical CDR3. The rearrangement joins TRBV28 to TRBJ1-2; possible D gene TRBD1, 5 bases. The V and J ends lost 2 bases and 7 bases respectively, with 5 bases between them. This CDR3 is built from 11 residues. Germline V gene lookup returns CDR1 MDHEN and CDR2 SYDVKM. The CDR3 reads CASSLTGGYTF. The CDR3 coding sequence is TGTGCCAGCAGTTTAACAGGTGGCTACACCTTC.

This clone has only one observation. One end of the junction is discordant with germline, which a read error may explain. The rearrangement links TRBV28 to TRBJ1-6, with a weak D call TRBD1 (6 bases). The CDR3 length is 14 residues. CDR1 is MDHEN and CDR2 is SYDVKM in the germline V gene. CDR3 bases: TGTGCCAGCACAGGGGCCTCCAATAATTCACCCCTCCACTTT. It specifies CASTGASNNSPLHF.

This sequence joins TRBV7-2 and TRBJ1-1; TRBD1 is a possible D gene (5 bases). V gave up 5 bases and J gave up 2 bases, with 9 bases separating them. CDR1 and CDR2 (germline): SGHTA, FQGNSA. This CDR3 contains 13 residues. CDR3 bases: TGTGCCAGCAGCGCCGGACAAAACACTGAAGCTTTCTTT. This translates into CASSAGQNTEAFF.

The CDR3 reads CASSLPLLIGEQYF. CDR3 nucleotides: TGTGCCAGCAGTTTACCCCTCCTCATCGGCGAGCAGTACTTC. The chain couples TRBV28 to TRBJ2-7, with D uncertain. Trimming took off 2 bases at V and 6 bases at J, with 14 bases between the two ends. This CDR3 has 14 residues. Germline lookup yields CDR1 MDHEN and CDR2 SYDVKM.

This chain joins TRBV6-1 and TRBJ1-2; TRBD1 is a possible D gene (5 bases). This CDR3 spans 14 amino acids. CDR1 MNHNS and CDR2 SASEGT come from the germline V gene. The V gene lost 2 bases and the J gene lost 8 bases, with 15 bases spanning the gap. The CDR3 here is CASSEQPDKGGYTF. CDR3 sequence (DNA): TGTGCCAGCAGTGAACAGCCAGACAAGGGGGGCTACACCTTC.